This entry lists 11 T cell receptor beta chains sequenced from one sample in a study of Tregs in tolerant kidney transplant recipients. Clones were sequenced by immunoSEQ multiplex PCR, and TCRdb holds only the in-frame ones, with some missing. The sample consists of some 110,000 clones, around nine tenths of them appearing once. The sample consisted of CD4+ T cells from blood. The origin of the receptors is a human donor in good health.

The chain combines TRBV2 with TRBJ2-3; D remains unclear. Germline assignment: CDR1 SNHLY and CDR2 FYNNEI. The CDR3 sequence is 11 residues long. With 3 bases removed from V and 5 bases from J, the gap between germline ends came to 3 bases. CDR3 amino acids: CASSDVDTQYF. The CDR3 DNA reads as TGTGCCAGCAGTGATGTAGATACGCAGTATTTT.

DNA of the CDR3: TGCGCCAGCAGCCCAGACAGGGGGCGGACGTACACTGAAGCTTTCTTT. Its translation: CASSPDRGRTYTEAFF. The gene calls are TRBV5-1 and TRBJ1-1, with TRBD1 identical over 10 bases. Looked up from germline, CDR1 is SGHRS and CDR2 is YFSETQ. The V gene end was trimmed by 4 bases and the J gene end by 3 bases; junction bases not matched to a gene: 9. This CDR3 region has 16 residues.

This chain's CDR3 is CASSTGPGTEAFF. Here the CDR3 DNA reads TGCGCCAGCAGCACGGGACCGGGAACTGAAGCTTTCTTT. V gene TRBV5-1 combines with J gene TRBJ1-1; maybe TRBD1 (5 bases). Germline V gives CDR1 SGHRS, CDR2 YFSETQ. CDR3 length equals 13 residues. Between the trimmed V and J ends, which lost 4 bases and 5 bases, there was a span of 12 bases. Together with reference TRBV5-1 and TRBJ1-1, the CDR3 gives the full variable domain: KAGVTQTPRYLIKTRGQQVTLSCSPISGHRSVSWYQQTPGQGLQFLFEYFSETQRNKGNFPGRFSGRQFSNSRSEMNVSTLELGDSALYLCASSTGPGTEAFFGQGTRLTVV.

This sequence joins TRBV21-1 and TRBJ1-5. TRBV21-1 is a recognized pseudogene. The CDR3 sequence is 16 residues long. Here the CDR3 reads CASSRGGAYSNQPQHF. The CDR3 region has the DNA TGTGCCAGCAGCAGGGGGGGGGCGTATAGCAATCAGCCCCAGCATTTT.

V gene TRBV7-9 combines with J gene TRBJ1-1; perhaps TRBD1 as D (5 bases). CDR1 and CDR2 (germline): SEHNR, FQNEAQ (reference sequence). The CDR3 consists of 15 residues. Deletions cut 2 bases from V and 1 base from J, with 11 bases between. The CDR3 DNA sequence: TGTGCCAGCAGCTTATTTGGGGGGTCGAACACTGAAGCTTTCTTT. Translating gives CASSLFGGSNTEAFF.

The CDR3 loop reads CASSPNRRDNYGYTF. The CDR3 DNA reads TGTGCCAGCAGCCCCAACCGGCGGGATAACTATGGCTACACCTTC. The chain uses TRBV7-9 and TRBJ1-2; D ambiguous. This CDR3 has 15 residues. The germline V gene has CDR1 SEHNR and CDR2 FQNEAQ (reference sequence). Trimming took off 5 bases at V and 1 base at J, with 14 bases between the two ends.

The chain carries TRBV18 and TRBJ1-2; D is unresolved. Between the trimmed V and J ends, which lost 3 bases and 5 bases, there was a span of 13 bases. Germline assignment: CDR1 KGHSH and CDR2 LQKENI. CDR3 length: 14 amino acids. CDR3 loop: CASSPRSGGYGYTF. CDR3 coding DNA: TGTGCCAGCTCACCTAGGTCGGGCGGTTATGGCTACACCTTC.

The V gene is TRBV5-6, the J gene TRBJ1-3; no clear D gene. Germline loops: CDR1 SGHDT, CDR2 YYEEEE. Trimming took 1 base from V and 0 from J, leaving 5 bases between them. This CDR3 is 14 amino acids long. The CDR3 nucleotides read TGTGCCAGCAGCTTGAGGCACTCTGGAAACACCATATATTTT. Residues: CASSLRHSGNTIYF. Complete variable domain (other parts from reference TRBV5-6 and TRBJ1-3): DAGVTQSPTHLIKTRGQQVTLRCSPKSGHDTVSWYQQALGQGPQFIFQYYEEEERQRGNFPDRFSGHQFPNYSSELNVNALLLGDSALYLCASSLRHSGNTIYFGEGSWLTVV.

A single count supports this clone. This sequence joins TRBV6-5 and TRBJ2-7; either TRBD1 or TRBD2 may fit D (5 bases each). The CDR3 is 15 amino acids. Germline CDR1 is MNHEY and CDR2 is SVGAGI. V was clipped by 1 base and J by 3 bases, with 13 bases between them. The DNA of the CDR3 is TGTGCCAGCAGTTACTTTGTCCAGGGAGACTACGAGCAGTACTTC. Translation gives CASSYFVQGDYEQYF.

This sequence joins TRBV19 and TRBJ2-5; 8 positions agree with TRBD1. The germline V gene has CDR1 LNHDA and CDR2 SQIVND (reference sequence). J was trimmed by 4 bases and V by 7 bases; bases with no gene match: 5. The CDR3 has 13 amino acids. The CDR3 DNA sequence: TGTGCCAGTACCTCCGACAGGGGAGAGACCCAGTACTTC. It is translated as CASTSDRGETQYF.

This chain connects TRBV7-3 to TRBJ2-3; D possibly corresponds to TRBD2 (6 bases). The CDR3 consists of 19 residues. Germline-derived CDR1 and CDR2 are SGHTA and FQGTGA. Trimming shortened V by 2 bases and J by 1 base, and 22 bases separated the two germline ends. Written as DNA, the CDR3 is TGTGCCAGCAGCTTATTCCAAACGGGGGTTACAACCCGCACAGATACGCAGTATTTT. It codes for CASSLFQTGVTTRTDTQYF.